This T cell receptor (beta chain) was retrieved from a study of blood T cell repertoires in COVID-19. As processed by the authors: Amplified reference gene primers provided the basis for estimating nucleated cell counts. TCRdb keeps only in-frame clones here, not all; method: immunoSEQ multiplex PCR. V and J calls and clone size are copied from that table; D and trimming were computed from the DNA. Counted here are about 80,000 clones, around 85% occurring once; the ten biggest clones make up roughly 9.6%. Seattle participants joined during active infection and were tracked over time. V lost 0 bases, J lost 7 bases, and 10 bases lay in between. The CDR3 consists of 13 residues. Germline assignment: CDR1 GTSNPN and CDR2 SVGIG (reference sequence).

The TCR originated in a man aged 45 to 65 with COVID-19, enrolled during active disease. The rearrangement links TRBV30 to TRBJ1-5, with D possibly being TRBD1 (5 bases). The sample comprised peripheral blood. The CDR3 spells CAWSVRTGQPQHF. CDR3 sequence (DNA): TGTGCCTGGAGTGTACGCACAGGCCAGCCCCAGCATTTT.